A selection of T cell receptor beta chains follows, all from one sample in a study of blood T cell repertoires in COVID-19. The protocol was immunoSEQ multiplex PCR, while the TCRdb copy is restricted to in-frame clones and leaves out a portion. The table records 210,000 or so clones, approximately 84% of them present only once. What was sequenced was peripheral blood. The receptors stem from a woman in her sixties or seventies with active or convalescent COVID-19. Both conserved end residues are part of each CDR3. The order of the fields is clone size, V gene, D gene, J gene, CDR3 DNA, CDR3 protein. D genes are given only for firm matches. The size of a clone is reported for some rows only, either as once, few or many, or as a class for expanded clones.

clone size: NA
V gene: TRBV3-1/TRBV3-2
D gene: TRBD2
J gene: TRBJ2-6
CDR3 DNA: TGTGCCAGCAGCGCGGTCCCTGGACTAGCGGCCTCTGGGGCCAACGTCCTGACTTTC
CDR3 protein: CASSAVPGLAASGANVLTF

clone size: NA
V gene: TRBV9
D gene: NA
J gene: TRBJ2-3
CDR3 DNA: TGTGCCAGCAGCGTACTTAACGCGGGTGGGGATACGCAGTATTTT
CDR3 protein: CASSVLNAGGDTQYF

clone size: NA
V gene: TRBV5-6
D gene: TRBD1
J gene: TRBJ1-2
CDR3 DNA: TGTGCCAGCAGCTTCCCGGGACAGGGAGGGGGCTATGGCTACACCTTC
CDR3 protein: CASSFPGQGGGYGYTF

clone size: NA
V gene: TRBV2
D gene: NA
J gene: TRBJ2-1
CDR3 DNA: TGTGCCAGCAGTGCCCCCCCGCTTGGGCTGACCTACAATGAGCAGTTCTTC
CDR3 protein: CASSAPPLGLTYNEQFF

clone size: NA
V gene: TRBV15
D gene: NA
J gene: TRBJ1-3
CDR3 DNA: TGTGCCACCAGCAGAGATGGCCAGCGCCCCATTCCTGGAAACACCATATATTTT
CDR3 protein: CATSRDGQRPIPGNTIYF

clone size: NA
V gene: TRBV5-6
D gene: TRBD1
J gene: TRBJ2-4
CDR3 DNA: TGTGCCAGCAGCAAGACACCGACAGGGACCAAAAACATTCAGTACTTC
CDR3 protein: CASSKTPTGTKNIQYF

clone size: NA
V gene: TRBV5-1
D gene: NA
J gene: TRBJ2-3
CDR3 DNA: TGCGCCAGCAGCGTGGGACTGGAGGCAGATACGCAGTATTTT
CDR3 protein: CASSVGLEADTQYF

clone size: NA
V gene: TRBV5-1
D gene: TRBD1
J gene: TRBJ2-7
CDR3 DNA: TGCGCCAGCAGCCCAGGGACAGGGGTATCCTACGAGCAGTACTTC
CDR3 protein: CASSPGTGVSYEQYF

clone size: NA
V gene: TRBV19
D gene: NA
J gene: TRBJ2-5
CDR3 DNA: TGTGCCAGTACAAAGAGTATTCACTCGCTGGAGACCCAGTACTTC
CDR3 protein: CASTKSIHSLETQYF

clone size: NA
V gene: TRBV19
D gene: TRBD1
J gene: TRBJ2-1
CDR3 DNA: TGTGCCAGTAGTGGTCCTCGGGACAGGGCAAACAATGAGCAGTTCTTC
CDR3 protein: CASSGPRDRANNEQFF

clone size: few
V gene: TRBV6-5
D gene: NA
J gene: TRBJ1-4
CDR3 DNA: TGTGCCAGCAGTTACGGTAGCAAACTGTTTTTT
CDR3 protein: CASSYGSKLFF

clone size: NA
V gene: TRBV21-1
D gene: NA
J gene: TRBJ2-1
CDR3 DNA: TGTGCCAGCAGCAAGTCTGGACTAGCGGTTTGGGATGAGCAGTTCTTC
CDR3 protein: CASSKSGLAVWDEQFF

clone size: NA
V gene: TRBV19
D gene: TRBD1
J gene: TRBJ2-3
CDR3 DNA: TGTGCCAGTAACAACAGGGGGCTTATTACAGATACGCAGTATTTT
CDR3 protein: CASNNRGLITDTQYF

clone size: NA
V gene: TRBV28
D gene: TRBD1
J gene: TRBJ2-7
CDR3 DNA: TGTGCCAGCAGTTTAATCGGGACAGCTTACGAGCAGTACTTC
CDR3 protein: CASSLIGTAYEQYF

clone size: NA
V gene: TRBV4-1
D gene: NA
J gene: TRBJ2-7
CDR3 DNA: TGCGCCAGCAGCCAAGGGGCCGGGAGTTACGAGCAGTACTTC
CDR3 protein: CASSQGAGSYEQYF

clone size: NA
V gene: TRBV30
D gene: TRBD1
J gene: TRBJ1-2
CDR3 DNA: TGTGCCTGGAGTGTCACTCGGACAGGCGGGGCCCCTTATGGCTACACCTTC
CDR3 protein: CAWSVTRTGGAPYGYTF

clone size: NA
V gene: TRBV3-1/TRBV3-2
D gene: TRBD1
J gene: TRBJ1-4
CDR3 DNA: TGTGCCAGCACCGAACAGGGGGCTTGGGAAAAACTGTTTTTT
CDR3 protein: CASTEQGAWEKLFF

clone size: NA
V gene: TRBV18
D gene: NA
J gene: TRBJ2-7
CDR3 DNA: TGTGCCAGCTCACCACTTCTAGGCGAGCAGTACTTC
CDR3 protein: CASSPLLGEQYF

clone size: NA
V gene: TRBV5-1
D gene: NA
J gene: TRBJ2-7
CDR3 DNA: TGCGCCAGCAAACAGGAACCCCCCCTTTCCTACGAGCAGTACTTC
CDR3 protein: CASKQEPPLSYEQYF

clone size: NA
V gene: TRBV9
D gene: NA
J gene: TRBJ1-5
CDR3 DNA: TGTGCCAGCAGCGTATATAGGCCGACGGGGAACGGTCAGCCCCAGCATTTT
CDR3 protein: CASSVYRPTGNGQPQHF

clone size: NA
V gene: TRBV5-1
D gene: TRBD1
J gene: TRBJ1-5
CDR3 DNA: TGCGCCAGCAGCTTTACAGGGGGAAATCAGCCCCAGCATTTT
CDR3 protein: CASSFTGGNQPQHF

clone size: NA
V gene: TRBV28
D gene: TRBD2
J gene: TRBJ2-7
CDR3 DNA: TGTGCCAGCAGTTTATTGGGACTAGCGGGAGTGCGGGAGCAGTACTTC
CDR3 protein: CASSLLGLAGVREQYF

clone size: NA
V gene: TRBV21-1
D gene: NA
J gene: TRBJ2-1
CDR3 DNA: TGTGCCAGCAGCAAACGGGACAGCTCCTACAATGAGCAGTTCTTC
CDR3 protein: CASSKRDSSYNEQFF

clone size: NA
V gene: TRBV19
D gene: TRBD1
J gene: TRBJ1-6
CDR3 DNA: TGTGCCAGCAAACCGCGGGACAGGGAAGGGTCACCCCTCCACTTT
CDR3 protein: CASKPRDREGSPLHF

clone size: many
V gene: TRBV11-2
D gene: NA
J gene: TRBJ2-5
CDR3 DNA: TGTGCCAGCAGCTTAGGGCCTCAAGAGACCCAGTACTTC
CDR3 protein: CASSLGPQETQYF

clone size: few
V gene: TRBV6-1
D gene: NA
J gene: TRBJ1-3
CDR3 DNA: TGTGCCAGCAGTGAGACAGGCTCTGGAAACACCATATATTTT
CDR3 protein: CASSETGSGNTIYF

clone size: once
V gene: TRBV18
D gene: NA
J gene: TRBJ2-1
CDR3 DNA: TGTGCCAGCTCACCCCCAGGGGGGCGGGGCAATGAGCAGTTCTTC
CDR3 protein: CASSPPGGRGNEQFF

clone size: NA
V gene: TRBV5-4
D gene: TRBD1
J gene: TRBJ1-1
CDR3 DNA: TGTGCCAGCAGCTTGGCAGGGGGGCGGGTTGAAGCTTTCTTT
CDR3 protein: CASSLAGGRVEAFF

clone size: NA
V gene: TRBV11-2
D gene: TRBD2
J gene: TRBJ2-2
CDR3 DNA: TGTGCCAGCAGCTTAGAGGGGCTAGCGGCCCTCGCTACGAACACCGGGGAGCTGTTTTTT
CDR3 protein: CASSLEGLAALATNTGELFF

clone size: NA
V gene: TRBV5-1
D gene: NA
J gene: TRBJ1-2
CDR3 DNA: TGCGCCAGCAGCGTCGACAGTAACTATGGCTACACCTTC
CDR3 protein: CASSVDSNYGYTF

clone size: NA
V gene: TRBV18
D gene: NA
J gene: TRBJ1-3
CDR3 DNA: TGTGCCAGCTCACCCCGAGGGACTGCCTTCGCGGGAAACACCATATATTTT
CDR3 protein: CASSPRGTAFAGNTIYF

clone size: once
V gene: TRBV4-1
D gene: NA
J gene: TRBJ2-1
CDR3 DNA: TGCGCCAGCAGCCGACAGGACGGATTTGAGCAGTTCTTC
CDR3 protein: CASSRQDGFEQFF

clone size: NA
V gene: TRBV6-1
D gene: NA
J gene: TRBJ1-3
CDR3 DNA: TGTGCCAGCAGTGAAGGGACTGACGGAAACACCATATATTTT
CDR3 protein: CASSEGTDGNTIYF

clone size: NA
V gene: TRBV9
D gene: NA
J gene: TRBJ2-1
CDR3 DNA: TGTGCCAGCAGCTTTGGACTAAACAATGAGCAGTTCTTC
CDR3 protein: CASSFGLNNEQFF

clone size: NA
V gene: TRBV27
D gene: TRBD1
J gene: TRBJ2-1
CDR3 DNA: TGTGCCAGCAGTCTACAGGGGTCCTACAATGAGCAGTTCTTC
CDR3 protein: CASSLQGSYNEQFF

clone size: once
V gene: TRBV7-8
D gene: NA
J gene: TRBJ1-3
CDR3 DNA: TGTGCCAGCAGCTTAGCGCCGGGGAAGGGCTCTGGAAACACCATATATTTT
CDR3 protein: CASSLAPGKGSGNTIYF